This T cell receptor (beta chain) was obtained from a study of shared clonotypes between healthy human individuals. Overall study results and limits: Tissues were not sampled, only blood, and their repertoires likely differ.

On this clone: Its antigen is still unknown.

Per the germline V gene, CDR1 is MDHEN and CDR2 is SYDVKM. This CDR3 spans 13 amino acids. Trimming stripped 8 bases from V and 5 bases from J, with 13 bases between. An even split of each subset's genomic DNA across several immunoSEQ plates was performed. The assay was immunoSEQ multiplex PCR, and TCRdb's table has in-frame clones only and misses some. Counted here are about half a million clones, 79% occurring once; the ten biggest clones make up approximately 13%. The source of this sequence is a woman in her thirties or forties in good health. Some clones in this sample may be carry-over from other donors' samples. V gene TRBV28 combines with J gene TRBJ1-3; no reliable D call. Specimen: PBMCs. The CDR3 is CASGPYRRNTIYF. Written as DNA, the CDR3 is TGTGCCAGCGGACCTTATAGGCGAAACACCATATATTTT.